This T cell receptor (beta chain) was obtained from a study of CD8 T cells in ankylosing spondylitis. Via MiXCR, TCRdb re-called the 5' RACE reads, giving one row per CDR3 protein. The sample consists of 250,000 to 400,000 distinct CDR3 sequences, around a tenth of them appearing once. This clonotype was counted at least ten times. The sample was blood, either unsorted or a sorted T cell fraction (not recorded which). This clonotype was obtained from a female donor with ankylosing spondylitis or in good health (not recorded which).

The CDR3: CRASGSSGDTQYF. The CDR3 DNA reads as TGCAGAGCGAGTGGGAGTAGCGGAGATACGCAGTATTTT. The chain combines TRBV20-1 with TRBJ2-3, with D perhaps TRBD2 (6 bases). CDR1 is DFQATT, CDR2 SNEGSKA, per germline (reference sequence). The CDR3 extends over 13 amino acids.